This T cell receptor (beta chain) is drawn from a study of shared clonotypes between healthy human individuals. The CDR3 is made up of 13 amino acids. V was clipped by 5 bases and J by 6 bases; unmatched bases: 4. Looked up from germline, CDR1 is LNHDA and CDR2 is SQIVND (reference sequence). Generated by immunoSEQ multiplex PCR, the TCRdb table keeps only in-frame clones and is missing some. The sample yields over 1.5 million clones, 98% seen once. Sequenced: naive CD4+ T cells sorted from blood. The subset was: CD45RA+ positively selected. The J gene is TRBJ1-5, the V gene TRBV19; 7 positions match TRBD1. The receptor's source is a man aged 30 to 39 in good health. CDR3 nucleotide sequence: TGTGCCAGTAGTGTACAGGGGACTCAGCCCCAGCATTTT. Translated: CASSVQGTQPQHF.